The T cell receptor beta chain under discussion was sequenced for a study of cytomegalovirus exposure and HLA in healthy donors. The wider study: A previous analysis identified 95 million to 130 million unique TCR beta sequences derived from roughly 190 million T cells. Whole-study results and caveats: In a later analysis, TCR association rates varied by HLA locus: DRB1 most, HLA-C fewest. Earlier analysis yielded a pattern in which most TCR beta V segments were productive about 90% or about 30% of the time. The study assumed roughly uniform donor sequencing depth for presence/absence analyses.

Germline-derived CDR1 and CDR2 are LNHDA and SQIVND (reference sequence). There are 15 residues in the CDR3. Trimming stripped 8 bases from V and 5 bases from J, with 21 bases between. Primers for the PCR totalled 60 Vbeta and 13 Jbeta. Some clones are missing from TCRdb's copy, which holds only in-frame ones; the method was immunoSEQ multiplex PCR. The sample includes 110,000 to 150,000 clones, around three quarters of them seen just once. About this clone itself: Its antigen is currently unknown.

The sequence came from a man in his forties in good health and CMV-seropositive. The chain is built from TRBV19 and TRBJ1-2; no reliable D call. Sequencing was done on a sample of PBMCs. CDR3 sequence: CASSRAHREHYGYTF. CDR3 sequence (DNA): TGTGCCAGTTCCCGAGCCCACAGAGAACATTATGGCTACACCTTC.